The 2 T cell receptor beta chains listed next were all sequenced from one sample in a study of shared clonotypes between healthy human individuals. Profiling relied on immunoSEQ multiplex PCR, and the TCRdb table lists in-frame clones only, not all of them. The sample includes 90,000 to 120,000 clones, about 72% of them seen just once. Sequences were obtained from memory CD8+ T cells sorted from blood. Described subset: CD45RO+ cells pooled with CCR7-negative TemRA cells. These receptors were obtained from a woman aged 30 to 39 in good health.

This clone was seen a few times. The chain joins TRBV27 to TRBJ2-6; D unresolved. Trimming shortened V by 4 bases and J by 0 bases, and 4 bases separated the two germline ends. CDR3 length equals 14 residues. CDR1 is MNHEY and CDR2 is SMNVEV in the germline V gene (reference sequence). Written as DNA, the CDR3 is TGTGCCAGCAGTTCTTTCTCTGGGGCCAACGTCCTGACTTTC. The encoded protein is CASSSFSGANVLTF.

The chain uses TRBV11-2 and TRBJ2-1, with 14 bases aligning to TRBD2. The CDR3 is 19 residues long. Germline CDR1 is SGHAT and CDR2 is FQNNGV. V was pared by 0 bases and J by 1 base, with 5 bases of the junction left unmatched. The CDR3 DNA is TGTGCCAGCAGCTTAGAGGGACTAGCGGGAGCGAAATCCTACAATGAGCAGTTCTTC. It translates to CASSLEGLAGAKSYNEQFF. Based on the CDR3 plus reference TRBV11-2 and TRBJ2-1, the full variable domain is EAGVAQSPRYKIIEKRQSVAFWCNPISGHATLYWYQQILGQGPKLLIQFQNNGVVDDSQLPKDRFSAERLKGVDSTLKIQPAKLEDSAVYLCASSLEGLAGAKSYNEQFFGPGTRLTVL.